These 17 T cell receptor beta chains came from one sample sequenced in a study of blood T cell repertoires in COVID-19. The method was immunoSEQ multiplex PCR; TCRdb's version includes in-frame clones alone and lacks a portion of them. The table includes tens of thousands of clones, about 86% detected once. Sequencing was performed on peripheral blood. The receptors derive from a man aged 50-60 years with active COVID-19.

The V and J genes are TRBV24-1 and TRBJ1-6; D is perhaps TRBD1 (6 bases). Germline V gene lookup returns CDR1 KGHDR and CDR2 SFDVKD. The germline V and J ends were trimmed by 3 bases and 5 bases, with 10 bases remaining between them. The CDR3 runs to 15 residues. The CDR3 coding sequence is TGTGCCACCAGTGATGCTAGGGGGAATAATTCACCCCTCCACTTT. This sequence encodes CATSDARGNNSPLHF.

The chain has TRBV3-1 (or the pseudogene TRBV3-2) and TRBJ2-5, with TRBD2 matching 9 bases. Germline CDR1 reads LGHDT; CDR2 reads YNNKEL (reference sequence). The CDR3 has 16 amino acids. Trimming cost V 0 bases and J 5 bases; bases outside gene matches: 7. DNA of the CDR3: TGTGCCAGCAGCCAAGATAAGCGGGAGGCCCGGGAGACCCAGTACTTC. It encodes CASSQDKREARETQYF.

About this clone: One end of the junction fails to match germline, which may point to a read error. V and J are TRBV7-7 and TRBJ2-1; 13 positions match TRBD2. CDR3 length equals 17 residues. Germline V gene data show CDR1 as SSHAT and CDR2 as FNYEAQ (reference sequence). The CDR3 DNA is TGTGCTAGCAGCAGACTAGCGGGGGGAAGCTCCTACAATGAGCAGTTCTTC. Translated: CASSRLAGGSSYNEQFF.

The genes are TRBV6-1 and TRBJ2-7, with a weak D call TRBD1 (7 bases). This CDR3 has 14 residues. From germline, CDR1 is MNHNS and CDR2 SASEGT. Trimming shortened V by 7 bases and J by 2 bases, and 15 bases separated the two germline ends. The CDR3 bases are TGTGCCAGCACCAACCCAGGGGGGCCCTACGAGCAGTACTTC. Protein sequence: CASTNPGGPYEQYF.

This clone was detected only a few times. The gene calls are TRBV5-1 and TRBJ2-2; 7 bases agree with TRBD2. CDR3 length: 17 residues. Trimming removed 4 bases from V and 2 bases from J; junction bases left unmatched: 11. In germline, CDR1 is SGHRS, CDR2 YFSETQ. The CDR3 sequence: CASSPRPSGANTGELFF. The DNA of the CDR3 is TGCGCCAGCAGCCCCCGGCCAAGCGGGGCTAACACCGGGGAGCTGTTTTTT.

The genes are TRBV3-1 (or the pseudogene TRBV3-2) and TRBJ1-2; 9 bases match TRBD1. This CDR3 has 15 amino acids. Germline loops: CDR1 LGHDT, CDR2 YNNKEL (reference sequence). V gave up 4 bases and J gave up 3 bases; unmatched junction bases: 6. The CDR3 nucleotides are TGTGCCAGCAGCCCCGGGACAGGGAGGGACTATGGCTACACCTTC. Protein sequence: CASSPGTGRDYGYTF.

The chain links TRBV7-2 to TRBJ2-7, with TRBD2 identical over 7 bases. The CDR3 consists of 13 residues. From germline, CDR1 is SGHTA and CDR2 FQGNSA. Trimming at V came to 4 bases and at J to 2 bases, leaving 2 bases not matched to a gene. Here the CDR3 DNA reads TGTGCCAGCAGCTGGACTAGAGCCTACGAGCAGTACTTC. Its translation is CASSWTRAYEQYF.

The chain uses TRBV5-4 and TRBJ2-5; D is possibly TRBD2 (6 bases). V dropped 0 bases and J dropped 3 bases, with 9 bases sitting between them. CDR1 SGHNT and CDR2 YYREEE come from the germline V gene (reference sequence). There are 14 residues in the CDR3. The CDR3 is CASSLGGMEETQYF. The CDR3, as DNA: TGTGCCAGCAGCTTGGGCGGGATGGAAGAGACCCAGTACTTC. The whole variable domain, filled in from reference TRBV5-4 and TRBJ2-5, reads ETGVTQSPTHLIKTRGQQVTLRCSSQSGHNTVSWYQQALGQGPQFIFQYYREEENGRGNFPPRFSGLQFPNYSSELNVNALELDDSALYLCASSLGGMEETQYFGPGTRLLVL.

The J gene is TRBJ1-2, the V gene TRBV9; TRBD1 might be the D (5 bases). V was shortened by 3 bases and J by 3 bases, with 9 bases between the two germline ends. In germline, CDR1 is SGDLS, CDR2 YYNGEE. This CDR3 has 13 amino acids. CDR3 loop: CASSALGDYGYTF. CDR3 coding DNA: TGTGCCAGCAGCGCCTTAGGGGACTATGGCTACACCTTC. Combining the CDR3 with reference TRBV9 and TRBJ1-2 gives the whole variable domain DSGVTQTPKHLITATGQRVTLRCSPRSGDLSVYWYQQSLDQGLQFLIQYYNGEERAKGNILERFSAQQFPDLHSELNLSSLELGDSALYFCASSALGDYGYTFGSGTRLTVV.

V is TRBV7-2 and J is TRBJ1-1; D uncertain. The V gene lost 2 bases and the J gene lost 4 bases, with 11 bases spanning the gap. CDR3 size: 14 residues. From germline, CDR1 is SGHTA and CDR2 FQGNSA. This chain's CDR3 is CASSLTQVGTEAFF. In DNA, the CDR3 is TGTGCCAGCAGCTTAACCCAGGTGGGCACTGAAGCTTTCTTT.

The chain is built from TRBV10-3 and TRBJ2-5, with 8 nucleotides matching TRBD2. The CDR3 runs 15 residues. J lost 5 bases, V lost 3 bases, and 8 bases had no gene match. Germline CDR1 is ENHRY and CDR2 is SYGVKD. CDR3 nucleotides: TGTGCCATCAGTGATTTCGGGGGGGCCGAGGAGACCCAGTACTTC. Translation: CAISDFGGAEETQYF.

The gene calls are TRBV7-2 and TRBJ1-2; D possibly corresponds to TRBD1 (6 bases). Trimming left V 2 bases short and J 6 bases short, with 10 bases between. There are 13 residues in the CDR3. Germline CDR1 is SGHTA and CDR2 is FQGNSA. Here the CDR3 reads CASSLSRGNGYTF. CDR3 DNA: TGTGCCAGCAGCTTAAGTAGGGGGAATGGCTACACCTTC.

The gene calls are TRBV11-2 and TRBJ1-2; D gene uncertain. Germline assignment: CDR1 SGHAT and CDR2 FQNNGV. The CDR3 consists of 14 residues. Trimming removed 6 bases from V and 5 bases from J, with 16 bases in between. In nucleotides, the CDR3 is TGTGCCAGCAGTTCGGATCCGGGGAGGTATGGCTACACCTTC. Protein product: CASSSDPGRYGYTF.

The chain employs TRBV5-4 and TRBJ1-2; the match to TRBD1 covers 7 bases. This CDR3 is built from 16 residues. CDR1 SGHNT and CDR2 YYREEE come from the germline V gene (reference sequence). Trimming at V came to 3 bases and at J to 1 base, leaving 9 bases not matched to a gene. The CDR3: CASSSGTAKNNYGYTF. CDR3 nucleotide sequence: TGTGCCAGCAGCTCGGGGACAGCCAAAAATAACTATGGCTACACCTTC. The full variable domain, in which reference TRBV5-4 and TRBJ1-2 provide the parts outside the CDR3, is ETGVTQSPTHLIKTRGQQVTLRCSSQSGHNTVSWYQQALGQGPQFIFQYYREEENGRGNFPPRFSGLQFPNYSSELNVNALELDDSALYLCASSSGTAKNNYGYTFGSGTRLTVV.

The chain uses TRBV5-6 and TRBJ1-1, with D uncertain. This CDR3 has 16 amino acids. CDR1 and CDR2 (germline): SGHDT, YYEEEE. V was trimmed by 4 bases and J by 1 base, leaving 17 bases between them. The CDR3 region is CASSALTYAENTEAFF. The CDR3 DNA reads as TGTGCCAGCAGCGCGCTGACATACGCAGAGAACACTGAAGCTTTCTTT. The full variable domain, completed using reference TRBV5-6 and TRBJ1-1, is DAGVTQSPTHLIKTRGQQVTLRCSPKSGHDTVSWYQQALGQGPQFIFQYYEEEERQRGNFPDRFSGHQFPNYSSELNVNALLLGDSALYLCASSALTYAENTEAFFGQGTRLTVV.

The sample holds one count of this clone. This chain joins TRBV10-3 and TRBJ2-3; 12 nucleotides match TRBD2. V shed 9 bases, J shed 1 base, and the junction held 5 bases outside the gene matches. From germline, CDR1 is ENHRY and CDR2 SYGVKD. There are 15 residues in the CDR3. DNA for the CDR3: TGTGCCATAAAGACTAGCGGGAGAGGCACAGATACGCAGTATTTT. It encodes CAIKTSGRGTDTQYF.

The chain has TRBV5-1 and TRBJ1-2; the match to TRBD1 covers 7 bases. Germline V gene data show CDR1 as SGHRS and CDR2 as YFSETQ. The length of the CDR3 is 15 residues. J lost 4 bases, V lost 0 bases, and 6 bases had no gene match. CDR3 nucleotides: TGCGCCAGCAGCTTGGATCCGGCAGGGGGCTATGGCTACACCTTC. This codes for CASSLDPAGGYGYTF. Complete variable domain (other parts from reference TRBV5-1 and TRBJ1-2): KAGVTQTPRYLIKTRGQQVTLSCSPISGHRSVSWYQQTPGQGLQFLFEYFSETQRNKGNFPGRFSGRQFSNSRSEMNVSTLELGDSALYLCASSLDPAGGYGYTFGSGTRLTVV.